Given below is one TCR beta chain in context. PCR primers comprised 60 Vbeta and 13 Jbeta primers. Produced via immunoSEQ multiplex PCR; TCRdb's table is partial and in-frame only. The sample lists about 120,000 clones, under 80% occurring once. The data stem from a study of cytomegalovirus exposure and HLA in healthy donors. This receptor was obtained from a man aged 60 to 75 in good health and CMV-seropositive. Sequenced material: PBMCs.

CDR3 bases: TGCGCCAGCAGCTGGGGGACAGGGAAAAATGAAAAACTGTTTTTT. It specifies CASSWGTGKNEKLFF. The rearrangement links TRBV5-1 to TRBJ1-4, with 9 bases that match TRBD1. Germline assignment: CDR1 SGHRS and CDR2 YFSETQ. The length of the CDR3 is 15 residues. Trimming took 3 bases from V and 5 from J; bases not matched to a gene: 5. Based on the CDR3 plus reference TRBV5-1 and TRBJ1-4, the full variable domain is KAGVTQTPRYLIKTRGQQVTLSCSPISGHRSVSWYQQTPGQGLQFLFEYFSETQRNKGNFPGRFSGRQFSNSRSEMNVSTLELGDSALYLCASSWGTGKNEKLFFGSGTQLSVL.